These 13 T cell receptor beta chains were sequenced from one sample in a study of blood T cell repertoires in COVID-19. Profiling relied on immunoSEQ multiplex PCR, and the TCRdb table lists in-frame clones only, not all of them. The repertoire holds about 250,000 clones, with 65% to 85% as singletons. Material for sequencing was peripheral blood. These receptors were taken from a woman aged 40 to 50 with active or convalescent COVID-19.

A single count supports this clone. The chain joins TRBV7-6 to TRBJ1-2; 9 bases agree with TRBD1. This CDR3 has 16 residues. The V and J ends lost 2 bases and 4 bases, in that order; junction bases with no gene match: 8. Germline V gene lookup returns CDR1 SGHVS and CDR2 FNYEAQ. The CDR3 nucleotides read TGTGCCAGCAGCTTAACCTGGACAGGGGAACCCTATGGCTACACCTTC. It codes for CASSLTWTGEPYGYTF. Drawing the rest from reference TRBV7-6 and TRBJ1-2, the complete variable domain is GAGVSQSPRYKVTKRGQDVALRCDPISGHVSLYWYRQALGQGPEFLTYFNYEAQQDKSGLPNDRFSAERPEGSISTLTIQRTEQRDSAMYRCASSLTWTGEPYGYTFGSGTRLTVV.

The rearrangement links TRBV29-1 to TRBJ1-5; possible D gene TRBD1, 6 bases. Between the trimmed V and J ends, which lost 6 bases and 5 bases, there was a span of 11 bases. The germline CDR1 and CDR2 sequences are SQVTM and ANQGSEA. CDR3 length: 12 amino acids. The DNA for the CDR3 is TGCAGCGTGGGAGGGGGGGATCAGCCCCAGCATTTT. Encoded protein: CSVGGGDQPQHF.

This sequence joins TRBV6-5 and TRBJ1-2, with TRBD1 identical over 7 bases. This CDR3 comprises 15 residues. With V trimmed by 6 bases and J by 6 bases, 13 bases remained unmatched. Germline V gives CDR1 MNHEY, CDR2 SVGAGI. CDR3: CASRATGKVRDGYTF. CDR3 bases: TGTGCCAGCAGAGCGACAGGGAAGGTTCGGGATGGCTACACCTTC.

The chain is built from TRBV18 and TRBJ2-2; D gene uncertain. V shed 3 bases and J shed 5 bases, with 4 bases lying between them. Germline loops: CDR1 KGHSH, CDR2 LQKENI. The CDR3 is made up of 12 amino acids. The CDR3 sequence: CASSPRTGELFF. The CDR3 DNA follows: TGTGCCAGCTCACCTAGAACCGGGGAGCTGTTTTTT.

This clone was found once. V is TRBV7-8 and J is TRBJ1-2; TRBD1 matches at 7 bases. The germline gives CDR1 SGHVS, CDR2 FQNEAQ. V trimming: 1 base; J trimming: 11 bases; junction bases outside the gene matches: 4. The CDR3 sequence is 12 residues long. CDR3 in amino acids: CASSLGGGHYTF. In nucleotides, the CDR3 is TGTGCCAGCAGCTTAGGAGGGGGCCATTACACCTTC.

The chain carries TRBV15 and TRBJ2-7; TRBD1 matches 7 bases. Per the germline V gene, CDR1 is LNHNV and CDR2 is YYDKDF (reference sequence). CDR3 length: 13 residues. V was pared by 3 bases and J by 6 bases, with 5 bases of the junction left unmatched. The CDR3 bases are TGTGCCACCAGCAGCCTCCCAGGGGGCGAGCAGTACTTC. Amino acid sequence: CATSSLPGGEQYF.

This chain connects TRBV2 to TRBJ1-5; 7 bases fit TRBD1. The trim removed 5 bases at V and 5 bases at J, leaving 9 bases unmatched. This CDR3 has 15 amino acids. The germline V gene encodes CDR1 SNHLY and CDR2 FYNNEI. In nucleotides, the CDR3 is TGTGCCAGCAGTTGGGGACAGACAAATTATCAGCCCCAGCATTTT. Translation: CASSWGQTNYQPQHF.

The genes are TRBV28 and TRBJ1-2; 9 bases are a match to TRBD1. V shed 4 bases and J 4 bases; nucleotides not matched to a gene: 4. The CDR3 covers 14 residues. Germline V CDR1 and CDR2: MDHEN, SYDVKM. CDR3 DNA: TGTGCCAGCAGTTGGACAGGGGACGTCTATGGCTACACCTTC. Translated, it gives CASSWTGDVYGYTF.

The DNA of the CDR3 is TGTGCCAGCAGATCACTCGTAACCCCCAATGAGCAGTTCTTC. It codes for CASRSLVTPNEQFF. The V and J genes are TRBV7-2 and TRBJ2-1; D gene ambiguous. Between the trimmed V and J ends, which lost 6 bases and 6 bases, there was a span of 15 bases. Germline CDR1 SGHTA, CDR2 FQGNSA. The CDR3 covers 14 residues.

The chain couples TRBV6-5 to TRBJ1-1, with TRBD1 as a possible D gene (5 bases). Germline V gene lookup returns CDR1 MNHEY and CDR2 SVGAGI. The CDR3 has 15 amino acids. V was shortened by 6 bases and J by 2 bases, with 16 bases between the two germline ends. The CDR3 loop is CASRLGTTANTEAFF. The CDR3 nucleotides are TGTGCCAGCAGACTCGGTACGACAGCTAACACTGAAGCTTTCTTT.

The rearrangement uses TRBV28 and TRBJ1-3, with 7 bases lining up with TRBD1. The CDR3 sequence is 16 residues long. Unmatched junction bases numbered 3, after V lost 1 base and J lost 0 bases. Germline assignment: CDR1 MDHEN and CDR2 SYDVKM. This chain's CDR3 is CASSLFGDSSGNTIYF. The CDR3, as DNA: TGTGCCAGCAGTTTATTTGGGGACAGCTCTGGAAACACCATATATTTT.

The V gene is TRBV5-1, the J gene TRBJ2-2; D ambiguous. This CDR3 has 14 amino acids. The V and J ends lost 1 base and 1 base respectively, with 5 bases between them. CDR1 and CDR2 from the germline V gene are SGHRS and YFSETQ. The CDR3 DNA is TGCGCCAGCAGCTTGCTAGGGAACACCGGGGAGCTGTTTTTT. Encoded protein: CASSLLGNTGELFF.

The chain combines TRBV28 with TRBJ2-7; the D gene is possibly TRBD1 (5 bases). V dropped 5 bases and J dropped 0 bases, with 8 bases sitting between them. The CDR3 runs to 13 residues. Germline CDR1 reads MDHEN; CDR2 reads SYDVKM. The CDR3 spells CASSQDNSYEQYV. CDR3 bases: TGTGCCAGCAGTCAGGACAACTCCTACGAGCAGTACGTC.